These T cell receptor beta chains were read from a single sample in a study of T cells in localized non-small cell lung cancer. Measured with immunoSEQ multiplex PCR; TCRdb has only the in-frame clones, and not every one. Here the sample spans about 31,000 clones, over 75% being singletons. The sample here was peripheral blood mononuclear cells, taken before any cancer treatment. These receptors were taken from a woman aged 35 to 70 with stage III lung adenocarcinoma. CDR3s include the opening cysteine and the closing phenylalanine or tryptophan. The D gene is left open where the match is weak. Rows may omit the clone size; those that give it use once, few, many or a size class.

>TRBJ1-3|16|TRBV7-6|-|-
CASSLLSGHSGNTIYF
TGTGCCAGCAGCTTGCTATCGGGCCACTCTGGAAACACCATATATTTT
>TRBJ2-1|17|TRBV5-6|TRBD2|-
CASSFRTSGRASHEQFF
TGTGCCAGCAGCTTCCGGACTAGCGGGCGGGCTTCCCATGAGCAGTTCTTC
>TRBJ1-1|11|TRBV29-1|-|-
CSVREGTEAFF
TGCAGCGTGCGGGAGGGCACTGAAGCTTTCTTT
>TRBJ2-7|15|TRBV10-3|TRBD1|-
CAIRATGTGKGEQYF
TGTGCCATCAGAGCTACCGGGACAGGGAAGGGGGAGCAGTACTTC
>TRBJ1-2|13|TRBV9|-|-
CASSVGPVDGYTF
TGTGCCAGCAGCGTAGGTCCGGTAGATGGCTACACCTTC
>TRBJ2-7|14|TRBV10-1|TRBD2|-
CASSEQREWNEQYF
TGCGCCAGCAGTGAGCAGCGGGAGTGGAACGAGCAGTACTTC
>TRBJ1-6|13|TRBV19|-|-
CGARAGGNSPLHF
TGTGGCGCGAGGGCTGGAGGGAATTCACCCCTCCACTTT
>TRBJ2-1|13|TRBV15|-|-
CATSRVQGNEQFF
TGTGCCACCAGCAGGGTACAGGGCAATGAGCAGTTCTTC
>TRBJ2-1|16|TRBV29-1|TRBD2|-
CSVEPRREGFGNEQFF
TGCAGCGTTGAACCGAGGCGGGAGGGTTTCGGCAATGAGCAGTTCTTC
>TRBJ2-1|15|TRBV4-1|-|-
CASSSPAQGNNEQFF
TGCGCCAGCAGCTCCCCGGCGCAGGGAAACAATGAGCAGTTCTTC
>TRBJ2-1|19|TRBV7-9|TRBD1|-
CASSSKMTGGVLAYNEQFF
TGTGCCAGCAGCTCGAAGATGACAGGGGGCGTTTTGGCCTACAATGAGCAGTTCTTC
>TRBJ2-5|20|TRBV23-1|-|-
CASSQSPGATTFRPQETQYF
TGCGCCAGCAGTCAATCCCCGGGGGCAACCACGTTTAGGCCCCAAGAGACCCAGTACTTC
>TRBJ2-5|13|TRBV30|-|-
CAWSGSYQETQYF
TGTGCCTGGAGTGGGTCCTATCAAGAGACCCAGTACTTC
>TRBJ2-2|15|TRBV18|TRBD1|-
CASSPRDRSTGELFF
TGTGCCAGCTCACCCAGGGACAGAAGCACCGGGGAGCTGTTTTTT
>TRBJ2-7|9|TRBV6-4|-|-
CAIPGEQYF
TGTGCCATCCCGGGCGAGCAGTACTTC
>TRBJ1-2|15|TRBV7-9|TRBD1|-
CASSQGRQGNYGYTF
TGTGCCAGCAGCCAGGGTAGACAGGGGAACTATGGCTACACCTTC
>TRBJ1-3|13|TRBV30|-|-
CAWSVGGASTIYF
TGTGCCTGGAGTGTTGGGGGGGCGAGCACCATATATTTT
>TRBJ2-5|16|TRBV5-1|TRBD1|-
CASSLTGTATQKTQYF
TGCGCCAGCAGCTTGACCGGGACAGCTACTCAAAAGACCCAGTACTTC
>TRBJ2-2|13|TRBV9|-|once
CASSRGDTGELFF
TGTGCCAGCAGCCGAGGGGACACCGGGGAGCTGTTTTTT
>TRBJ2-6|13|TRBV6-6|-|-
CASTSSGANVLTF
TGTGCCAGCACCAGCTCTGGGGCCAACGTCCTGACTTTC
>TRBJ1-5|14|TRBV5-1|-|-
CASSLGGGNQPQHF
TGCGCCAGCAGCTTGGGGGGGGGCAATCAGCCCCAGCATTTT
>TRBJ2-7|15|TRBV6-6|TRBD1|-
CASRRPGQGFLEQYF
TGTGCCAGCAGGCGCCCGGGACAGGGATTTCTCGAGCAGTACTTC
>TRBJ1-1|16|TRBV4-1|-|few
CASSQESQWGDTEAFF
TGCGCCAGCAGCCAAGAGAGTCAGTGGGGGGACACTGAAGCTTTCTTT
>TRBJ1-5|14|TRBV5-5|-|-
CASSFAGDDQPQHF
TGTGCCAGCAGCTTCGCAGGGGACGATCAGCCCCAGCATTTT
>TRBJ2-1|15|TRBV5-1|-|-
CASSLAQGTHNEQFF
TGCGCCAGCAGCTTGGCCCAAGGGACCCACAATGAGCAGTTCTTC
>TRBJ2-4|11|TRBV29-1|TRBD1|-
CSIRTGGKMGF
TGCAGCATCCGGACAGGGGGAAAGATGGGTTTC
>TRBJ2-7|13|TRBV5-1|TRBD2|-
CASSRSGSGEQYF
TGCGCCAGCAGCCGCAGCGGGAGCGGCGAGCAGTACTTC
>TRBJ2-7|11|TRBV20-1|-|-
CSARVGSEQYF
TGCAGTGCTAGAGTGGGGAGCGAGCAGTACTTC
>TRBJ2-3|16|TRBV5-1|-|-
CASSPGPEGNTDTQYF
TGCGCCAGCAGCCCAGGGCCCGAGGGTAACACAGATACGCAGTATTTT
>TRBJ1-1|16|TRBV7-8|-|-
CASSLVAGDMNTEAFF
TGTGCCAGCAGCTTAGTGGCAGGGGATATGAACACTGAAGCTTTCTTT
>TRBJ1-5|16|TRBV4-2|-|-
CASSQVRGDSNQPQHF
TGTGCCAGCAGCCAAGTGAGGGGGGATAGCAATCAGCCCCAGCATTTT
>TRBJ2-1|22|TRBV13|TRBD2|-
CASSHGSRTSGGAESSYNEQFF
TGTGCCAGCAGTCACGGGTCTCGGACTAGCGGGGGGGCCGAAAGCTCCTACAATGAGCAGTTCTTC
>TRBJ2-6|18|TRBV30|-|-
CACPSSGPRSSGANVLTF
TGTGCCTGTCCCTCGAGTGGGCCTCGCAGCTCTGGGGCCAACGTCCTGACTTTC
>TRBJ2-2|15|TRBV4-3|-|-
CASSLRRGNTGELFF
TGCGCCAGCAGCCTGCGACGCGGGAACACCGGGGAGCTGTTTTTT
>TRBJ2-7|15|TRBV19|TRBD1|-
CASSTLEGAVREQYF
TGTGCCAGTAGTACCCTCGAGGGGGCAGTGAGAGAGCAGTACTTC
>TRBJ1-3|15|TRBV7-9|-|-
CASSFYQDPGNTIYF
TGTGCCAGCAGCTTTTATCAGGACCCTGGAAACACCATATATTTT
>TRBJ2-7|15|TRBV6-1|TRBD2|-
CASSVASGSSYEQYF
TGTGCCAGCAGTGTAGCTAGCGGGAGTTCCTACGAGCAGTACTTC
>TRBJ2-1|12|TRBV30|-|-
CAWSVRYNEQFF
TGTGCCTGGAGTGTTAGGTACAATGAGCAGTTCTTC
>TRBJ2-7|12|TRBV28|-|-
CASSLWDYEQYF
TGTGCCAGCAGTTTATGGGACTACGAGCAGTACTTC
>TRBJ2-1|12|TRBV15|-|-
CATSRDEDEQFF
TGTGCCACCAGCAGAGATGAAGACGAGCAGTTCTTC
>TRBJ1-3|15|TRBV7-9|-|few
CASVTVQGSGNTIYF
TGTGCCAGCGTCACGGTCCAGGGATCTGGAAACACCATATATTTT
>TRBJ2-2|15|TRBV19|-|-
CASSLPGRGTGELFF
TGTGCCAGTAGCCTTCCGGGACGAGGGACCGGGGAGCTGTTTTTT
>TRBJ1-6|16|TRBV7-2|-|-
CASSLEGVWGESPLHF
TGTGCCAGCAGCTTAGAGGGGGTCTGGGGTGAGTCACCCCTCCACTTT
>TRBJ2-5|16|TRBV9|-|-
CARSAGAGDSLKTQYF
TGTGCCCGCAGCGCGGGGGCGGGGGACAGTCTAAAGACCCAGTACTTC
>TRBJ2-1|16|TRBV11-2|TRBD2|-
CASSLVGGLALGEQFF
TGTGCCAGCAGCTTAGTGGGCGGACTAGCACTAGGTGAGCAGTTCTTC
>TRBJ2-2|15|TRBV5-1|-|-
CASSLAEGTTGELFF
TGCGCCAGCAGCTTGGCCGAGGGTACGACCGGGGAGCTGTTTTTT
>TRBJ1-5|14|TRBV7-2|-|-
CASSWGDTDQPQHF
TGTGCCAGCAGCTGGGGGGACACCGATCAGCCCCAGCATTTT